This TCR beta chain was documented in a study of blood T cells in healthy people across ages. The study, taken as a whole, reports: The study lacked donor CMV status, which possibly confounded expanded clonotype changes.

For this clonotype: Its cognate antigen is unknown.

For the second PCR, which ran for roughly 6 to 12 cycles, a sample-barcoded 5' primer and a J-beta primer mix were used. One entry per CDR3 protein, called by TCRdb with MiXCR from the 5' RACE reads. The sample includes approximately 800,000 distinct CDR3 sequences, around 25% of them seen just once. Each sample yielded at least 6 micrograms of PBMC total RNA. The CDR3 consists of 15 residues. V was clipped by 8 bases and J by 5 bases, with 21 bases between them. Germline values: CDR1 LGHDT, CDR2 YNNKEL (reference sequence). These data were also reused for a study on T cells of mothers and their children.

The V gene is TRBV3-1, the J gene TRBJ2-5, with D hard to call. The sequence was collected from a boy aged 10-17 years in good health. Sequencing input: blood. The CDR3, as DNA: TGTGCCAGCGGGCAAGGGTCCGCCCCTGGCGAGACCCAGTACTTC. It is translated as CASGQGSAPGETQYF.